These 16 T cell receptor beta chains share one sample of origin, sequenced in a study of CD8+ T cells in alopecia areata (dated by TCRdb to between 2018 and 2020). The treatment or condition label of this sample denotes: oral pan-JAK inhibitor, 5-10 mg twice daily. The library was produced with the immunoSEQ multiplex PCR assay. RNA was extracted from all samples and reverse transcribed into cDNA, which served as template for TCR sequencing. Drawn from immuneACCESS, this table holds only the in-frame rearrangements with V and J called that TCRdb kept. Clones are partly lost; checked studies trace under half to an unresolved V gene and leave the rest unexplained. Within this sample are about 190,000 clones, with 64% of them counted one time only. The top ten hold approximately 1.3% of the sample. This specimen was CD4+ T cells sorted from blood, taken around week 49, from a patient treated with tofacitinib. These receptors all stem from a human donor with alopecia areata.

In its sample, this clone was seen once. The chain links TRBV29-1 to TRBJ2-5; D possibly uses TRBD1 or TRBD2 (5 bases each). The germline V gene encodes CDR1 SQVTM and CDR2 ANQGSEA. The length of the CDR3 is 11 residues. Trimming left V 3 bases short and J 11 bases short, with 13 bases between. The CDR3 protein is CSVEFLGRQYF. In DNA form, the CDR3 reads TGCAGCGTTGAGTTCTTGGGACGACAGTACTTC.

V gene TRBV29-1 combines with J gene TRBJ1-2; possible D gene TRBD1, 6 bases. The germline gives CDR1 SQVTM, CDR2 ANQGSEA. The CDR3 spans 16 residues. Between the trimmed V and J ends, which lost 4 bases and 2 bases, there was a span of 20 bases. The CDR3 coding sequence is TGCAGCGTTGGCACGTTACGGGGACAAGAAAACTATGGCTACACCTTC. Protein product: CSVGTLRGQENYGYTF. The full variable domain, in which reference TRBV29-1 and TRBJ1-2 provide the parts outside the CDR3, is SAVISQKPSRDICQRGTSLTIQCQVDSQVTMMFWYRQQPGQSLTLIATANQGSEATYESGFVIDKFPISRPNLTFSTLTVSNMSPEDSSIYLCSVGTLRGQENYGYTFGSGTRLTVV.

The chain is built from TRBV6-6 and TRBJ1-1; 7 nucleotides align to TRBD1. From germline, CDR1 is MNHNY and CDR2 SVGAGI (reference sequence). This CDR3 is built from 13 residues. V trimming: 2 bases; J trimming: 7 bases; junction bases outside the gene matches: 4. CDR3 sequence: CASSYRGQIEAFF. The CDR3 DNA is TGTGCCAGCAGTTACAGGGGGCAGATTGAAGCTTTCTTT.

CDR3 sequence: CAISDEKNQPQHF. The DNA of the CDR3 is TGTGCCATCAGTGACGAGAAAAATCAGCCCCAGCATTTT. The gene calls are TRBV10-3 and TRBJ1-5; D gene ambiguous. CDR3 length: 13 residues. Deletions cut 3 bases from V and 4 bases from J, with 7 bases between. CDR1 is ENHRY, CDR2 SYGVKD, per germline.

For this clone: Other nucleotide sequences in the sample specify the same CDR3. CDR3 coding DNA: TGCAGCGCTAGGGACAGCTCCTACGAGCAGTACTTC. It translates to CSARDSSYEQYF. The chain combines TRBV29-1 with TRBJ2-7; 7 bases fit TRBD1. The J segment lost 0 bases and the V segment lost 7 bases, leaving 3 bases of the junction unmatched. The CDR3 is 12 amino acids. The germline V gene encodes CDR1 SQVTM and CDR2 ANQGSEA.

This chain joins TRBV4-3 and TRBJ2-1, with a tentative D call TRBD1 (5 bases). CDR1 and CDR2 from the germline V gene are LGHNA and YSLEER. V lost 2 bases and J 0 bases, leaving 14 bases between the germline ends. This CDR3 region has 17 residues. CDR3 DNA sequence: TGCGCCAGCAGCCAACGTGTGGGGCCAAGCTCCTACAATGAGCAGTTCTTC. This sequence encodes CASSQRVGPSSYNEQFF.

The chain carries TRBV29-1 and TRBJ1-2, with TRBD1 matching 8 bases. The CDR3 is made up of 17 amino acids. Germline values: CDR1 SQVTM, CDR2 ANQGSEA. V dropped 4 bases and J dropped 4; count of bases not matched to a gene: 17. CDR3 residues: CSVGSDRGAYRTYGYTF. Written as DNA, the CDR3 is TGCAGCGTTGGGAGTGACAGGGGAGCTTACCGGACCTATGGCTACACCTTC.

This clone was seen only once. The chain joins TRBV7-2 to TRBJ2-4, with 7 bases aligning to TRBD1. The germline V gene has CDR1 SGHTA and CDR2 FQGNSA. Losses at the gene ends were 0 bases for V and 1 base for J; bases not matched to a gene: 3. This CDR3 has 16 residues. The CDR3 is CASSLAPTGAKNIQYF. CDR3 nucleotides: TGTGCCAGCAGCTTAGCGCCGACAGGGGCCAAAAACATTCAGTACTTC.

This clone has only a few counts. The rearrangement joins TRBV2 to TRBJ1-5, with 9 bases matching TRBD1. The J segment lost 6 bases and the V segment lost 6 bases, leaving 6 bases of the junction unmatched. CDR1 is SNHLY and CDR2 is FYNNEI in the germline V gene. The CDR3 has 14 residues. In nucleotides, the CDR3 is TGTGCCAGCAGCGAAACAGGGGGCTCTCAGCCCCAGCATTTT. This codes for CASSETGGSQPQHF.

V gene TRBV4-3 combines with J gene TRBJ2-2, with D unresolved. This CDR3 is built from 11 residues. The ends were cut back, 9 bases at V and 5 bases at J, with 7 bases in the middle. The germline gives CDR1 LGHNA, CDR2 YSLEER. The CDR3 DNA is TGCGCCAGAAGTCTAACCGGGGAGCTGTTTTTT. It is translated as CARSLTGELFF.

The gene calls are TRBV5-1 and TRBJ2-7, with D uncertain. This CDR3 is 14 amino acids long. The germline V gene has CDR1 SGHRS and CDR2 YFSETQ. Deletions cut 0 bases from V and 2 bases from J, with 9 bases between. CDR3 in DNA: TGCGCCAGCAGCTTGGAAACAGCTCCCTACGAGCAGTACTTC. It specifies CASSLETAPYEQYF.

The rearrangement joins TRBV29-1 to TRBJ1-1; a possible D gene is TRBD1 (6 bases). The CDR3 is made up of 14 amino acids. V lost 4 bases, J lost 0 bases, and 12 bases lay in between. The germline V gene has CDR1 SQVTM and CDR2 ANQGSEA. CDR3 coding DNA: TGCAGCGTTGCTCCGACAGGCCTGAACACTGAAGCTTTCTTT. Protein sequence: CSVAPTGLNTEAFF.

The chain couples TRBV27 to TRBJ2-2, with D possibly TRBD2 on 6 matching bases. Per germline, CDR1 MNHEY and CDR2 SMNVEV (reference sequence). The CDR3 is 13 residues long. With 5 bases removed from V and 3 bases from J, the gap between germline ends came to 7 bases. Here the CDR3 reads CASSPGDTGELFF. CDR3 nucleotides: TGTGCCAGCAGTCCGGGGGACACCGGGGAGCTGTTTTTT.

The gene calls are TRBV9 and TRBJ2-4, with D maybe TRBD2 (6 bases). Between the trimmed V and J ends, which lost 4 bases and 5 bases, there was a span of 16 bases. CDR3 length: 15 residues. Per the germline V gene, CDR1 is SGDLS and CDR2 is YYNGEE. The CDR3 is CASSTTGGGQNIQYF. As DNA, the CDR3 is TGTGCCAGCAGCACAACCGGGGGTGGGCAAAACATTCAGTACTTC.

This rearrangement joins TRBV29-1 to TRBJ1-2; D is perhaps TRBD1 (5 bases). CDR3 length: 11 amino acids. The V end lost 3 bases, the J end lost 8 bases, and 10 bases lay between the germline ends. The germline V gene has CDR1 SQVTM and CDR2 ANQGSEA. The CDR3 loop reads CSVERGKGYTF. The CDR3 DNA reads as TGCAGCGTTGAGAGGGGTAAAGGCTACACCTTC.

The V call is TRBV29-1, the J call TRBJ2-3; D unresolved. The V gene lost 1 base and the J gene lost 3 bases, with 20 bases spanning the gap. The CDR3 is 17 amino acids. The germline V gene has CDR1 SQVTM and CDR2 ANQGSEA. CDR3 DNA: TGCAGCGTTGAAGTCCGCAGGTACAATGATAAAACAGATACGCAGTATTTT. It is translated as CSVEVRRYNDKTDTQYF.